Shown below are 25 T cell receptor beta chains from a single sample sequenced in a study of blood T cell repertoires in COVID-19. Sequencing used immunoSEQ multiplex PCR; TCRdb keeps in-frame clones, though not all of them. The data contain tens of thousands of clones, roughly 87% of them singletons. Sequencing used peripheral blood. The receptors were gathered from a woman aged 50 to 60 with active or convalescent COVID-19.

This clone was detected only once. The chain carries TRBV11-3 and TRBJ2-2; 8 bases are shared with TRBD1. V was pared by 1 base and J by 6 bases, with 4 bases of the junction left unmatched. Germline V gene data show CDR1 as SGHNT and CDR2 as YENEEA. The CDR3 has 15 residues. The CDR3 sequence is CASSLGTGKAGELFF. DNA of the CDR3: TGTGCCAGCAGCTTAGGGACAGGGAAGGCCGGGGAGCTGTTTTTT.

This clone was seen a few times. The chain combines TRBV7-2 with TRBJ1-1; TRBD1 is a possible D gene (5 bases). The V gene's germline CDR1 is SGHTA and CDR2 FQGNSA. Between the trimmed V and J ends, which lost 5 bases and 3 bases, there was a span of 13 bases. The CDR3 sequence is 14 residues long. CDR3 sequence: CASSLTGFYTEAFF. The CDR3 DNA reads TGTGCCAGCAGCCTAACAGGATTCTACACTGAAGCTTTCTTT.

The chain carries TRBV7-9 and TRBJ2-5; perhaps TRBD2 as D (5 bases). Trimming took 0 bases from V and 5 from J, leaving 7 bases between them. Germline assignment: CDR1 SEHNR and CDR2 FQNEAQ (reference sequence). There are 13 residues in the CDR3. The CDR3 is CASSLATGETQYF. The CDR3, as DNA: TGTGCCAGCAGCTTAGCTACGGGGGAGACCCAGTACTTC.

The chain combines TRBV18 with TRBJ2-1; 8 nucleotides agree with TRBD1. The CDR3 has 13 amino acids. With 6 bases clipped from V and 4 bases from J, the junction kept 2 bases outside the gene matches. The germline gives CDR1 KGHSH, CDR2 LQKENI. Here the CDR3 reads CASSGQEYNEQFF. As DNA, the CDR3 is TGTGCCAGCTCGGGACAGGAATACAATGAGCAGTTCTTC. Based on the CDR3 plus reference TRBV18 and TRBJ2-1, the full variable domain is NAGVMQNPRHLVRRRGQEARLRCSPMKGHSHVYWYRQLPEEGLKFMVYLQKENIIDESGMPKERFSAEFPKEGPSILRIQQVVRGDSAAYFCASSGQEYNEQFFGPGTRLTVL.

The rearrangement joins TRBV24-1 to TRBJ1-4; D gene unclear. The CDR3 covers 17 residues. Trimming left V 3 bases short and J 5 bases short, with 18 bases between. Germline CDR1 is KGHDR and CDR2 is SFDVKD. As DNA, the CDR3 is TGTGCCACCAGTGATCCCCGACAAGGCTTGGCCAATGAAAAACTGTTTTTT. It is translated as CATSDPRQGLANEKLFF.

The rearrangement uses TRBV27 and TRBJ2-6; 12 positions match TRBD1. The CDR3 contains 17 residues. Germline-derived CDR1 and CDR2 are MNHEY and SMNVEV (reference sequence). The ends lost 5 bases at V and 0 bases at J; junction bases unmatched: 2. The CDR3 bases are TGTGCCAGCAGTGGGACAGGGGGCTTCTCTGGGGCCAACGTCCTGACTTTC. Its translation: CASSGTGGFSGANVLTF. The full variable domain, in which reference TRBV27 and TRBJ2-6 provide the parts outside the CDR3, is EAQVTQNPRYLITVTGKKLTVTCSQNMNHEYMSWYRQDPGLGLRQIYYSMNVEVTDKGDVPEGYKVSRKEKRNFPLILESPSPNQTSLYFCASSGTGGFSGANVLTFGAGSRLTVL.

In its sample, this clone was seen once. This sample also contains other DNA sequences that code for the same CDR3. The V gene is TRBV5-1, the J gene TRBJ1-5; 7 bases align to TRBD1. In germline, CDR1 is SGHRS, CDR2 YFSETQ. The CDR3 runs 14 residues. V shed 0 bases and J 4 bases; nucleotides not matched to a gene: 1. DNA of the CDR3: TGCGCCAGCAGCTTGGGGGACAGAAATCAGCCCCAGCATTTT. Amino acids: CASSLGDRNQPQHF.

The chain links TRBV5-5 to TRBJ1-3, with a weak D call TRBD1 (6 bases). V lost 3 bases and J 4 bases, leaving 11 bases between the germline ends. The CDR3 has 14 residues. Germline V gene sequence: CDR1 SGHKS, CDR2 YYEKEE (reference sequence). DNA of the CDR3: TGTGCCAGCAGCTGGGGGACACAAGGAAACACCATATATTTT. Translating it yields CASSWGTQGNTIYF.

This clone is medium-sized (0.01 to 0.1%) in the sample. In DNA, the CDR3 is TGTGCCAGCAGCTTTCGGGGGAGCAATCAGCCCCAGCATTTT. This gives the protein CASSFRGSNQPQHF. J is TRBJ1-5 and V is TRBV13; D is possibly TRBD1 (5 bases). This CDR3 is built from 14 residues. The V end was cut by 3 bases, the J end by 1 base, with 7 bases between. Germline CDR1 is PRHDT and CDR2 is FYEKMQ (reference sequence).

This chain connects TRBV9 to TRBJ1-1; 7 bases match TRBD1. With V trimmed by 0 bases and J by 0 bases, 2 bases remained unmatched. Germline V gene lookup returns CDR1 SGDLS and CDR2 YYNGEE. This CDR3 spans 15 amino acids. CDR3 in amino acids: CASSVGGGLNTEAFF. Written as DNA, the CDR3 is TGTGCCAGCAGCGTAGGAGGGGGCTTGAACACTGAAGCTTTCTTT.

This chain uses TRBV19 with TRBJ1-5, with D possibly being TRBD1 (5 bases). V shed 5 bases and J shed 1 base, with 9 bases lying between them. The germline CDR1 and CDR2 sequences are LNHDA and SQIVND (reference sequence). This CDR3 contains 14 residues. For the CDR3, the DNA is TGTGCCAGTAGTCAGTGGACAAGCAATCAGCCCCAGCATTTT. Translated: CASSQWTSNQPQHF.

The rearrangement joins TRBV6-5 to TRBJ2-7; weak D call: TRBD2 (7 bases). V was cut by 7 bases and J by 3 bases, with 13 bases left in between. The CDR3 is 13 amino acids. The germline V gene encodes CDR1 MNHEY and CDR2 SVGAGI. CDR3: CASTQGGVYEQYF. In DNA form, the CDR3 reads TGTGCCAGCACCCAAGGGGGGGTCTACGAGCAGTACTTC.

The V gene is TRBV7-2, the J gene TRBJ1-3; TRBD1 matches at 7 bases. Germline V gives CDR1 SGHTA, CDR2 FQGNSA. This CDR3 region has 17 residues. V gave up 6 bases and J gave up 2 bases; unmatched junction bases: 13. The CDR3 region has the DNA TGTGCCAGCAGTCTACAGGGGTCCCTACGTCCTGGAAACACCATATATTTT. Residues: CASSLQGSLRPGNTIYF.

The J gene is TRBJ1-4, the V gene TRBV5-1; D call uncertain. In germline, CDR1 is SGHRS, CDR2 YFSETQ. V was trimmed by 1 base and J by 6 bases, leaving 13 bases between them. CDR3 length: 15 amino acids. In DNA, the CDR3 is TGCGCCAGCAGCTTGACCGGGAGAAGGGATGAAAAACTGTTTTTT. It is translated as CASSLTGRRDEKLFF.

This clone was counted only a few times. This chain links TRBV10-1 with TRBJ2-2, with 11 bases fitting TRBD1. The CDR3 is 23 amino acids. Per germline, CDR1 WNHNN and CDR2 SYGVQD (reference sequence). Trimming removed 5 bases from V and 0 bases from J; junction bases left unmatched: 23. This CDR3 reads CASSRSGTGGSISKITNTGELFF. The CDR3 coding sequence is TGCGCCAGCAGTCGTTCCGGGACAGGGGGTTCAATCTCCAAGATAACGAACACCGGGGAGCTGTTTTTT.

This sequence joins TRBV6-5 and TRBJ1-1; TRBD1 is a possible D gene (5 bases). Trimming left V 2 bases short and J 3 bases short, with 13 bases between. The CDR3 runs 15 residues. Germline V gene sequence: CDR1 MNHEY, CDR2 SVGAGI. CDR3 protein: CASSYPGTEYTEAFF. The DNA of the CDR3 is TGTGCCAGCAGTTACCCCGGGACTGAATACACTGAAGCTTTCTTT.

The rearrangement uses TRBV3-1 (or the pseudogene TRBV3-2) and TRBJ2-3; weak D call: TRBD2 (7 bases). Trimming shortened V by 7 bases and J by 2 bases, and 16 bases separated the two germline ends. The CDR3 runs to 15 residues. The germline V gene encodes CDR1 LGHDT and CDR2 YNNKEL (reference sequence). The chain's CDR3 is CASTLRGGPTDTQYF. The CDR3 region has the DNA TGTGCCAGCACCCTGAGGGGGGGACCCACAGATACGCAGTATTTT.

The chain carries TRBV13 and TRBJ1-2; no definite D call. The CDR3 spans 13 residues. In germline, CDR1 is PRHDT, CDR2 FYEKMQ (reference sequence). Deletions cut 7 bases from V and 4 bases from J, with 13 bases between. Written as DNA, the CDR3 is TGTGCCAGCACCTCGTCGGGAACCTATGGCTACACCTTC. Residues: CASTSSGTYGYTF.

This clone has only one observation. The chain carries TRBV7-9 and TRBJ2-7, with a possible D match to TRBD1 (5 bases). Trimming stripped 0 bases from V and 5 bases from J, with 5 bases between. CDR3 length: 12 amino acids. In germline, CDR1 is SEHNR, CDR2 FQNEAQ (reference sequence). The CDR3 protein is CASSLAGDEQYF. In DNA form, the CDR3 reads TGTGCCAGCAGCTTAGCAGGGGACGAGCAGTACTTC.

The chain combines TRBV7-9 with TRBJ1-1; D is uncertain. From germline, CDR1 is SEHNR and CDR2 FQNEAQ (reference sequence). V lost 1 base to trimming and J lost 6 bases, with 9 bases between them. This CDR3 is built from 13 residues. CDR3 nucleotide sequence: TGTGCCAGCAGCTTAGATACGGGTGCTGAAGCTTTCTTT. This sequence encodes CASSLDTGAEAFF.

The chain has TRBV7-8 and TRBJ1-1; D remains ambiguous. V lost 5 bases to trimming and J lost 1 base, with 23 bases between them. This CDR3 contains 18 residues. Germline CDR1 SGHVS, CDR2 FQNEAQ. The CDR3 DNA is TGTGCCAGCAGCGCCGTTGAAAGAAAAACATTACCGAACACTGAAGCTTTCTTT. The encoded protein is CASSAVERKTLPNTEAFF.

CDR3 region: CASGGGQGNQPQHF. CDR3 DNA sequence: TGTGCCAGCGGAGGTGGACAGGGCAATCAGCCCCAGCATTTT. The V call is TRBV7-9, the J call TRBJ1-5; 7 bases are shared with TRBD1. CDR3 size: 14 residues. Germline loops: CDR1 SEHNR, CDR2 FQNEAQ (reference sequence). V shed 8 bases and J 2 bases; nucleotides not matched to a gene: 6.

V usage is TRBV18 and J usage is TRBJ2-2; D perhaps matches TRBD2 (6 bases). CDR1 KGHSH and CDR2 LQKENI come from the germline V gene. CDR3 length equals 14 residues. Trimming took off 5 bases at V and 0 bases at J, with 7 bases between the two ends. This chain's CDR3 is CASSAGPNTGELFF. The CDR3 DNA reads TGTGCCAGCTCAGCGGGACCGAACACCGGGGAGCTGTTTTTT.

The CDR3 nucleotides are TGCGCCAGCAGCCAAATGGCTCAAACGGGCTACGAGCAGTACTTC. Its translation: CASSQMAQTGYEQYF. The V and J genes are TRBV4-1 and TRBJ2-7; no firm D call. CDR3 size: 15 residues. V lost 2 bases, J lost 3 bases, and 14 bases lay in between. Germline V gene data show CDR1 as MGHRA and CDR2 as YSYEKL.

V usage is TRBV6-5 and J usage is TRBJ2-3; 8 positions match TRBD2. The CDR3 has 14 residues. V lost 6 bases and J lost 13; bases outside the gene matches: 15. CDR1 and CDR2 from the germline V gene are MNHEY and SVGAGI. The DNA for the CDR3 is TGTGCCAGCAGGAGTGGGACTAGGGGGGTTCGAGAGTATTTT. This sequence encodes CASRSGTRGVREYF.